These 12 T cell receptor beta chains originate from one sample sequenced in a study of blood T cell repertoires in COVID-19. Profiling relied on immunoSEQ multiplex PCR, and the TCRdb table lists in-frame clones only, not all of them. Here the sample spans roughly 55,000 clones, 90% being singletons. Specimen: peripheral blood. All receptors come from a human donor with active COVID-19. The donor label of this sample is uncertain.

This clone was recorded a few times. The chain joins TRBV4-2 to TRBJ2-3; D not certain. V was trimmed by 0 bases and J by 0 bases, leaving 7 bases between them. The V gene's germline CDR1 is LGHNA and CDR2 YNFKEQ. This CDR3 region has 15 residues. The CDR3 DNA follows: TGTGCCAGCAGCCAAGATTACGGGAGCACAGATACGCAGTATTTT. Translation gives CASSQDYGSTDTQYF.

The chain is built from TRBV5-1 and TRBJ2-1, with 10 bases identical to TRBD2. Germline values: CDR1 SGHRS, CDR2 YFSETQ. The CDR3 consists of 15 residues. The J segment lost 6 bases and the V segment lost 4 bases, leaving 7 bases of the junction unmatched. This CDR3 reads CASSTASGSANEQFF. The CDR3 nucleotides read TGCGCCAGCAGCACTGCTAGCGGGAGTGCCAATGAGCAGTTCTTC.

The chain employs TRBV11-3 and TRBJ1-3; D remains ambiguous. The germline gives CDR1 SGHNT, CDR2 YENEEA. This CDR3 contains 15 residues. V was shortened by 5 bases and J by 0 bases, with 11 bases between the two germline ends. The CDR3 nucleotides are TGTGCCAGCAGCACGAGCTTCTACTCTGGAAACACCATATATTTT. Translated: CASSTSFYSGNTIYF.

This clone was seen just once. This sequence joins TRBV6-5 and TRBJ2-7, with 8 bases lining up with TRBD1. V dropped 6 bases and J dropped 3; count of bases not matched to a gene: 7. Germline-derived CDR1 and CDR2 are MNHEY and SVGAGI. The CDR3 totals 14 residues. The DNA of the CDR3 is TGTGCCAGCAGGCCGGACAGGGAAAACTACGAGCAGTACTTC. Residues: CASRPDRENYEQYF.

The CDR3 DNA follows: TGTGCCAGCAGTTTACCCGGTGGGGGGACCGGGGAGCTGTTTTTT. Translation: CASSLPGGGTGELFF. V usage is TRBV28 and J usage is TRBJ2-2, with a weak D call TRBD2 (6 bases). Deletions cut 2 bases from V and 5 bases from J, with 12 bases between. CDR1 is MDHEN, CDR2 SYDVKM, per germline. The CDR3 totals 15 residues.

The chain combines TRBV6-5 with TRBJ2-7, with 8 bases matching TRBD1. This CDR3 is built from 13 residues. Germline CDR1 and CDR2: MNHEY and SVGAGI. J was trimmed by 3 bases and V by 6 bases; bases with no gene match: 4. The CDR3 sequence: CASRYTGGYEQYV. In DNA form, the CDR3 reads TGTGCCAGCAGATATACAGGGGGCTACGAGCAGTACGTC.

This rearrangement joins TRBV5-1 to TRBJ1-2; 11 bases map to TRBD1. V lost 4 bases to trimming and J lost 2 bases; unmatched junction nucleotides: 10. The germline V gene has CDR1 SGHRS and CDR2 YFSETQ. This CDR3 comprises 17 residues. CDR3 bases: TGCGCCAGCAGCCCTCCACGGACAGGGGGCTTCAACTATGGCTACACCTTC. It encodes CASSPPRTGGFNYGYTF.

This clone was seen just once. The chain carries TRBV27 and TRBJ1-1; the match to TRBD1 covers 9 bases. This CDR3 contains 15 residues. The germline gives CDR1 MNHEY, CDR2 SMNVEV (reference sequence). Trimming removed 6 bases from V and 10 bases from J; junction bases left unmatched: 15. This chain's CDR3 is CASRNPGQGIPSAFF. CDR3 nucleotide sequence: TGTGCCAGCAGGAACCCTGGACAGGGGATCCCTTCAGCTTTCTTT.

This chain links TRBV6-1 with TRBJ2-3, with 7 bases lining up with TRBD2. V shed 1 base and J 3 bases; nucleotides not matched to a gene: 4. CDR3 length equals 15 residues. CDR1 and CDR2 from the germline V gene are MNHNS and SASEGT. In DNA form, the CDR3 reads TGTGCCAGCAGTGAAGGGGAGGGCCATACAGATACGCAGTATTTT. Translating gives CASSEGEGHTDTQYF.

The J gene is TRBJ2-1, the V gene TRBV9; tentative D call: TRBD2 (5 bases). This CDR3 spans 14 amino acids. Germline loops: CDR1 SGDLS, CDR2 YYNGEE. Trimming shortened V by 3 bases and J by 7 bases, and 14 bases separated the two germline ends. The DNA of the CDR3 is TGTGCCAGCAGCGAGTCAGCGGTTAGTAATGAGCAGTTCTTC. Encoded protein: CASSESAVSNEQFF. The complete variable domain, with remaining parts taken from reference TRBV9 and TRBJ2-1, reads DSGVTQTPKHLITATGQRVTLRCSPRSGDLSVYWYQQSLDQGLQFLIQYYNGEERAKGNILERFSAQQFPDLHSELNLSSLELGDSALYFCASSESAVSNEQFFGPGTRLTVL.

V usage is TRBV6-6 and J usage is TRBJ2-1; no clear D gene. The germline V gene encodes CDR1 MNHNY and CDR2 SVGAGI (reference sequence). Trimming removed 1 base at V and 0 bases at J, with 7 bases between. The CDR3 contains 15 residues. CDR3: CASSYYPSSYNEQFF. In nucleotides, the CDR3 is TGTGCCAGCAGTTACTACCCGAGCTCCTACAATGAGCAGTTCTTC.

This clone was seen once. CDR3 loop: CASSPGTSGRYEQYF. Here the CDR3 DNA reads TGTGCCAGCAGCCCCGGGACTAGCGGGAGGTACGAGCAGTACTTC. The V and J genes are TRBV11-2 and TRBJ2-7; 15 nucleotides agree with TRBD2. CDR3 length: 15 amino acids. From germline, CDR1 is SGHAT and CDR2 FQNNGV. The ends lost 5 bases at V and 4 bases at J; junction bases unmatched: 3.